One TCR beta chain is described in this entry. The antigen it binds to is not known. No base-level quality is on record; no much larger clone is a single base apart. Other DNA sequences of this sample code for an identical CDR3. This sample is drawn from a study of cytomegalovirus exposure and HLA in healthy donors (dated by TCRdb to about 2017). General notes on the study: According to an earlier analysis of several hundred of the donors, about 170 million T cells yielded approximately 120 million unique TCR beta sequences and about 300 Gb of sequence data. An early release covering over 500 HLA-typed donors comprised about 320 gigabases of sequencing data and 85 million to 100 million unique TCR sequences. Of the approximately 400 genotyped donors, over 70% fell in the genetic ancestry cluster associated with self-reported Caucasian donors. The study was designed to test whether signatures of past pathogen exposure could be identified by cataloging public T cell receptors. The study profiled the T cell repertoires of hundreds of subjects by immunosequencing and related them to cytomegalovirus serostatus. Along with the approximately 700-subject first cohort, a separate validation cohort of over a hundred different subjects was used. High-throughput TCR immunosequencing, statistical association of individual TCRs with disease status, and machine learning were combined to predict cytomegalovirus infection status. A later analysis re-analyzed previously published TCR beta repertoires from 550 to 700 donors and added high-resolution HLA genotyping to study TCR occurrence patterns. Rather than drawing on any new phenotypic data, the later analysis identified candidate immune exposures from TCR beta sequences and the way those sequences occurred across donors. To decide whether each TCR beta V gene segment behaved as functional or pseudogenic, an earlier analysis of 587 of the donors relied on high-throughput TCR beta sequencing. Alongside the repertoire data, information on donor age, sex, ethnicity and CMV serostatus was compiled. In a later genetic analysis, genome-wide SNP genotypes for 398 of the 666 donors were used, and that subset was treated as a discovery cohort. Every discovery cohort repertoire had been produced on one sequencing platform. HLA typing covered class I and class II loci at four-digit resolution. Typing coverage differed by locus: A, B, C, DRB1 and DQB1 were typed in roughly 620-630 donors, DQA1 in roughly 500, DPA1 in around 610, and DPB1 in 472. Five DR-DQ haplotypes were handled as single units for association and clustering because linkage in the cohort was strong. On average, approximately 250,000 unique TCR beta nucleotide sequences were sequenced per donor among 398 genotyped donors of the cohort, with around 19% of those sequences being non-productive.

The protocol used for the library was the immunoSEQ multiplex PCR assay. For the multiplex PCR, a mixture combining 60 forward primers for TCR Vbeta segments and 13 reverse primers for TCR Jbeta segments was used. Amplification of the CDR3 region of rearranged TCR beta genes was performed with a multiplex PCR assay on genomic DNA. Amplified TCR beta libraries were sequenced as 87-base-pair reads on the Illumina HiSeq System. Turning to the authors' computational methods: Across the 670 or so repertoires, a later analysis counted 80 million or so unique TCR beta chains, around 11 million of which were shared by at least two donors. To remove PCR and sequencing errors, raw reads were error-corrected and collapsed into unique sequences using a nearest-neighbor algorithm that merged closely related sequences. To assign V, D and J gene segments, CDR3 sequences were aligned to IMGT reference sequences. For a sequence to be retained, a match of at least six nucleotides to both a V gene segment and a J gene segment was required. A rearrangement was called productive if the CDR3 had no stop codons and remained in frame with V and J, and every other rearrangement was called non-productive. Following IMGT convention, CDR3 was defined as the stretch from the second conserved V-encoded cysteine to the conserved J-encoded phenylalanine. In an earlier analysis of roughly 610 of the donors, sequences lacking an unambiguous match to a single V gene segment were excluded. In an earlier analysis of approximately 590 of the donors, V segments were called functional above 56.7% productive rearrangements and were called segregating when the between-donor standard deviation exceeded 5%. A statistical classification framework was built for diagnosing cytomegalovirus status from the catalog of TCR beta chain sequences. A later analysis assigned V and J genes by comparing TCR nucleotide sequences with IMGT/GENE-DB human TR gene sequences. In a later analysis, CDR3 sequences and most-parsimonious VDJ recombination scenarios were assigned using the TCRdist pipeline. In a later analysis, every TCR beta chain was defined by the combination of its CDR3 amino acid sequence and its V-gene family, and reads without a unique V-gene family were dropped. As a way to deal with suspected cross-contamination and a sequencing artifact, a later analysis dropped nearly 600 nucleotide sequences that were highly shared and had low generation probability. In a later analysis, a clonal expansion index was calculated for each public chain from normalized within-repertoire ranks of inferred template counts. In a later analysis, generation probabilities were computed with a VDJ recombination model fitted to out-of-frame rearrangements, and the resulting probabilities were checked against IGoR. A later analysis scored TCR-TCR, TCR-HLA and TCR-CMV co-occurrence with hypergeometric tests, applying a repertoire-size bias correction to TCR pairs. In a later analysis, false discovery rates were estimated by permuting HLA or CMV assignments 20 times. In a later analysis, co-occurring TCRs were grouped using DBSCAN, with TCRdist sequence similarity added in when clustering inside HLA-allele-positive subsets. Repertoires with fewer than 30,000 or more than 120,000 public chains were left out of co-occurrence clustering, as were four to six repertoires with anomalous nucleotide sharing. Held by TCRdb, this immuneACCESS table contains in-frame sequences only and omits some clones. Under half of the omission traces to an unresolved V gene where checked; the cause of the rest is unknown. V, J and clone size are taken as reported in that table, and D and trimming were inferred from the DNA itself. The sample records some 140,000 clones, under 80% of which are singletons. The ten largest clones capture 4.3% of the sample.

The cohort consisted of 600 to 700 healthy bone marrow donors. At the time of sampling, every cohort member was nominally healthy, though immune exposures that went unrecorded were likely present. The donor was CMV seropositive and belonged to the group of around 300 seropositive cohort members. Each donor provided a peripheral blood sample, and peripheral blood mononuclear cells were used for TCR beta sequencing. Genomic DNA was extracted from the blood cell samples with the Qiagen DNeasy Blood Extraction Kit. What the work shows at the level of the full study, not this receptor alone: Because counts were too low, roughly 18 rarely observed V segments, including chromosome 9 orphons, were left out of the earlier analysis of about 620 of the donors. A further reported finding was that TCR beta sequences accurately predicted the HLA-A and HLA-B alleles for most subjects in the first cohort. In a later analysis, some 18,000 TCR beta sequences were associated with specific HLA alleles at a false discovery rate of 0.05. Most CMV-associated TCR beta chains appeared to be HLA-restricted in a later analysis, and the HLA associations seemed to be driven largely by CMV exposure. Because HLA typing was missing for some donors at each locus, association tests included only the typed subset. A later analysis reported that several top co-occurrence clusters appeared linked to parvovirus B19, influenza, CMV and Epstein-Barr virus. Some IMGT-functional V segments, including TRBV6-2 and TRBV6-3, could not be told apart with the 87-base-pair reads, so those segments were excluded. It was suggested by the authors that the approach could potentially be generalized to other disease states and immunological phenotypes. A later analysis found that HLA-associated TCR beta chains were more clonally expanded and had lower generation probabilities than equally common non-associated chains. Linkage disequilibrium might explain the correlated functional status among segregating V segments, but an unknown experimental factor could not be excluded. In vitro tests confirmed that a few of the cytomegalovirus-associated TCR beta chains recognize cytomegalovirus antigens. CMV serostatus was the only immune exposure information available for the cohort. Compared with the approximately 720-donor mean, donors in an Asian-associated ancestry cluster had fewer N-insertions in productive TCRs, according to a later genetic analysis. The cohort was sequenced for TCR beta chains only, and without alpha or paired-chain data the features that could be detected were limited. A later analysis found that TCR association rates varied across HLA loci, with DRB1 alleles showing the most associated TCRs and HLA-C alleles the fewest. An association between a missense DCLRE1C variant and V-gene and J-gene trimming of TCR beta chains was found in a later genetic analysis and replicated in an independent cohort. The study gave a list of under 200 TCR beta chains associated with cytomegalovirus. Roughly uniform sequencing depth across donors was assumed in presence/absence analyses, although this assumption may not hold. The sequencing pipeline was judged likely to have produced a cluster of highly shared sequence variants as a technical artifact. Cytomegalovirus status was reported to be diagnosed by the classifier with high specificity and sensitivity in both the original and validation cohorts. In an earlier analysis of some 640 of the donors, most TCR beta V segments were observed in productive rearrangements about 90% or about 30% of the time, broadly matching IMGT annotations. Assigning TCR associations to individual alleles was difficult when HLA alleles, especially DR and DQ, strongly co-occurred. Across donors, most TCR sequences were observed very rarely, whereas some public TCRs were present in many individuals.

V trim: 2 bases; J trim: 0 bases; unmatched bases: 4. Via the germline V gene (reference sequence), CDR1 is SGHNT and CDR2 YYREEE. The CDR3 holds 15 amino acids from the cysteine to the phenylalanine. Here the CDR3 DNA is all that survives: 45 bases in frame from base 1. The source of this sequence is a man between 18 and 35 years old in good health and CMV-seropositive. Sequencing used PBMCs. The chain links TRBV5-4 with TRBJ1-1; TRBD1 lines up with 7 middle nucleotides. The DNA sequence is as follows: TGTGCCAGCAGCTTACCGACAGGGATGAACACTGAAGCTTTCTTT. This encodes CASSLPTGMNTEAFF.